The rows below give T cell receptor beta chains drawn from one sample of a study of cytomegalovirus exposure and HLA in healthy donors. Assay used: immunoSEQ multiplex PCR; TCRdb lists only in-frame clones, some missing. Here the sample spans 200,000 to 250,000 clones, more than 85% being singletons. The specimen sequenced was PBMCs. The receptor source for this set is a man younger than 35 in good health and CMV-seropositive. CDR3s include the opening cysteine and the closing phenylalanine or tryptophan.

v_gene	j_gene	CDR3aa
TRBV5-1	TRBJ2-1	CASSRERPGYGEQFF
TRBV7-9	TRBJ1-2	CASSSGMRYTF
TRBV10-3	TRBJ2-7	CAISRLAGSYEQYF
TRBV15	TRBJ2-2	CATSRAQGAKRTGELFF
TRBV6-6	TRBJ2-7	CASRGTQLSEQYF
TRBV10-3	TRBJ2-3	CAISESRTGRTDTQYF
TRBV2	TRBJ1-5	CASSGSERNQPQHF
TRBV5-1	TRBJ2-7	CASRQTGSYEQYF
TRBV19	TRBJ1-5	CASSPLGGQPQHF
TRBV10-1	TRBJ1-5	CASRRDRNQPQHF
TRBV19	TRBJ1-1	CASSMTEYTEAFF
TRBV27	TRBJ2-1	CASSSDRAYNEQFF
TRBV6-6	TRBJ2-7	CASSYYPSGSSYEQYF
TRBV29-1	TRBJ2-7	CSVLKLTSGRPPSYEQYF
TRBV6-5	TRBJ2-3	CASSAGTVTDTQYF
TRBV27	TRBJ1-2	CASSLFSGQGGYTF
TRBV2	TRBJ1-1	CASRGGAFF
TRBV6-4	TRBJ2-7	CFTNPAPYEQYF
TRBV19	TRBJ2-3	CASSSEGGTQYF
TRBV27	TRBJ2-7	CASSLWPGSYEQYF
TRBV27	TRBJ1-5	CASSAQDSNQPQHF
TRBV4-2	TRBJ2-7	CASSQERTNVEQYF
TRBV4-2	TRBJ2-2	CASSQVPGQGKMDTGELFF
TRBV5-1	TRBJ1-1	CASSSFRLGGDTEAFF
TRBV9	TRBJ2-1	CASSVVGDPYNEQFF
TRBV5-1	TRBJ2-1	CASSFIPAGTASYNEQFF
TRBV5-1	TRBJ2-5	CASSLAGPQETQYF
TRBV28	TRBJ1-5	CASSVDRGLNQPQHF
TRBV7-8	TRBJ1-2	CASSLGRGGNYGYTF
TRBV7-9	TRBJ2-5	CASSLDGQGMETQYF
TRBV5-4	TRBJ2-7	CASRLGGTYEQYF
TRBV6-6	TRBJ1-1	CASSSTLQGDTEAFF
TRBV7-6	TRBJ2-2	CASSSYDRGGTGELFF
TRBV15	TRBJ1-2	CATSRDTLGGYTF
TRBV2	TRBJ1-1	CASRQTGVNTEAFF